These T cell receptor beta chains were read from a single sample in a study of blood T cell repertoires in COVID-19. This table comes from immunoSEQ multiplex PCR, and its TCRdb copy is limited to in-frame clones, with some not included. The table includes roughly 700,000 clones, 85% to 90% detected once. The specimen was peripheral blood. The receptors were sampled from a woman aged 18-29 years with acute or convalescent COVID-19. Each CDR3 is given with its conserved first and last residue. A D gene is named only where the DNA matches it firmly. Part of the rows lack a size; the others show once, few, many or a class for expanded clones.

J gene	V gene	clone size	D gene	CDR3 DNA	CDR3 protein
TRBJ2-1	TRBV9	.	.	TGTGCCAGCAGCGTAGGAGACCCCCAGGGTGAGCAGTTCTTC	CASSVGDPQGEQFF
TRBJ1-2	TRBV2	.	TRBD1	TGTGCCAGCAGTGAGAACGAGGGGGCGGCCCTCTATGGCTACACCTTC	CASSENEGAALYGYTF
TRBJ1-5	TRBV28	.	.	TGTGCCAGCAGTTTAGCACGGGGATATCAGCCCCAGCATTTT	CASSLARGYQPQHF
TRBJ2-7	TRBV3-1/TRBV3-2	.	.	TGTGCCAGCAGCCATTACGGTATCGGTAACTACGAGCAGTACTTC	CASSHYGIGNYEQYF
TRBJ1-5	TRBV6-8	.	TRBD1	TGTGCCAGCAGTTACTCGGACAGGGGGCTAGGAAGCAATCAGCCCCAGCATTTT	CASSYSDRGLGSNQPQHF
TRBJ1-1	TRBV6-5	.	TRBD1	TGTGCCGCGGGACAGAGTAAGGGTTTGGACACTGAAGCTTTCTTT	CAAGQSKGLDTEAFF
TRBJ1-1	TRBV29-1	.	TRBD1	TGCAGCGGACAGGGTACCGCGACTGAAGCTTTCTTT	CSGQGTATEAFF
TRBJ1-6	TRBV28	.	.	TGTGCCAGCAGTTTAGGGGGCGATAATTCACCCCTCCACTTT	CASSLGGDNSPLHF
TRBJ1-2	TRBV6-5	few	TRBD1	TGTGCCAGCAGTCGGACAGGGGACTATGGCTACACCTTC	CASSRTGDYGYTF
TRBJ2-2	TRBV24-1	.	.	TGTGCCACCAGTGGCGTCCTGAACACCGGGGAGCTGTTTTTT	CATSGVLNTGELFF
TRBJ2-1	TRBV5-1	.	TRBD1	TGCGCCAGCAGCTTGGCCGGACAGGGGGCGAGGAATGAGCAGTTCTTC	CASSLAGQGARNEQFF
TRBJ1-1	TRBV19	once	TRBD1	TGTGCCAGTAGGGGCGCAGGGGGGTATGAAGCTTTCTTT	CASRGAGGYEAFF
TRBJ1-5	TRBV28	once	.	TGTGCCAGCAGCGCGACCTTTACCCGGGGGATCAATCAGCCCCAGCATTTT	CASSATFTRGINQPQHF
TRBJ1-3	TRBV10-3	.	.	TGTGCCATCAATTCAGCGGACACCATATATTTT	CAINSADTIYF
TRBJ2-7	TRBV11-2	.	TRBD2	TGTGCCAGCAGCCCGGGGGGGACCCGAGGGCAGTACTTC	CASSPGGTRGQYF
TRBJ1-5	TRBV3-1/TRBV3-2	.	.	TGTGCCAGCAGCCCCGACATCCATAGCAATCAGCCCCAGCATTTT	CASSPDIHSNQPQHF
TRBJ1-2	TRBV6-1	.	TRBD1	TGTGCCAGCAGTGAAGTGGGACAGGGGGAATGGGGCTACACCTTC	CASSEVGQGEWGYTF
TRBJ1-3	TRBV11-2	.	.	TGTGCCAGCGGTCGACGGAGCTCTGGAAACACCATATATTTT	CASGRRSSGNTIYF
TRBJ1-5	TRBV12-3/TRBV12-4	.	TRBD1	TGTGCCAGCAGTTCAGGGGGTAATCAGCCCCAGCATTTT	CASSSGGNQPQHF
TRBJ2-1	TRBV7-2	.	TRBD2	TGTGCCAGCAGCTTCCGACTAGCGAGTAATGAGCAGTTCTTC	CASSFRLASNEQFF
TRBJ1-2	TRBV19	.	TRBD1	TGTGCCAGTAACCCGCGACAGGGAAGCCACTATGGCTACACCTTC	CASNPRQGSHYGYTF
TRBJ2-1	TRBV11-2	.	TRBD2	TGTGCCAGCAGCTTGGTAGGACTAGCGAGGTACAATGAGCAGTTCTTC	CASSLVGLARYNEQFF
TRBJ2-2	TRBV6-4	.	TRBD1	TGTGCCAGCAAAGCGGACAGGGACACCGGGGAGCTGTTTTTT	CASKADRDTGELFF
TRBJ1-4	TRBV30	.	.	TGTGCCTGGAGTGCTGGCCTTGAAAAACTGTTTTTT	CAWSAGLEKLFF
TRBJ2-4	TRBV5-1	.	.	TGCGCCAGCAGCTTGGTTGTGGGGGCGAGAAACATTCAGTACTTC	CASSLVVGARNIQYF
TRBJ1-1	TRBV3-1/TRBV3-2	.	.	TGTGCCAGCAGCCTTCCTGGGAGCACTGAAGCTTTCTTT	CASSLPGSTEAFF
TRBJ1-1	TRBV28	.	.	TGTGCCAGCAGTCCCACAAGCATTCGGGCTGAAGCTTTCTTT	CASSPTSIRAEAFF
TRBJ2-5	TRBV5-1	few	TRBD2	TGCGCCAGCAGAACTAGCGGGGGGTCACAAGAGACCCAGTACTTC	CASRTSGGSQETQYF
TRBJ1-3	TRBV4-2	.	TRBD1	TGTGCCAGCAGCCAAGAGGACAGGGGACAGAGCTCTGGAAACACCATATATTTT	CASSQEDRGQSSGNTIYF
TRBJ2-5	TRBV3-1/TRBV3-2	.	.	TGTGCCAGCAGCCAAGATCGTTTGGCGACCCAGTACTTC	CASSQDRLATQYF
TRBJ1-1	TRBV5-1	once	.	TGCGCCAGCAGCTTGGAACAGAGAGGGGTGGGCGGGATTATGAACACTGAAGCTTTCTTT	CASSLEQRGVGGIMNTEAFF
TRBJ2-3	TRBV7-9	.	.	TGTGCCAGCACCCGGGACACGAGTCAGGATACGCAGTATTTT	CASTRDTSQDTQYF
TRBJ2-7	TRBV11-2	.	.	TGTGCCAGCAGCCAGGGAAGGGCCGAGCAGTACTTC	CASSQGRAEQYF
TRBJ2-1	TRBV6-5	.	.	TGTGCCAGCCATAAGCTCCCCCGGTTCGATGAGCAGTTCTTC	CASHKLPRFDEQFF
TRBJ2-3	TRBV6-4	many	TRBD1	TGTGCCAGCAGTGAAGGGCAGGGGGAAACAGATACGCAGTATTTT	CASSEGQGETDTQYF
TRBJ2-4	TRBV5-1	.	.	TGCGCCAGCAGCTTGGTTGCGACAGATAACATTCAGTACTTC	CASSLVATDNIQYF
TRBJ1-2	TRBV7-2	.	TRBD1	TGTGCCAGCAGCTTGGTCGGCAGGGACAGTGGCTACACCTTC	CASSLVGRDSGYTF
TRBJ1-1	TRBV30	.	.	TGTGCCTGGAGTAGGAACAGGATAAACACTGAAGCTTTCTTT	CAWSRNRINTEAFF
TRBJ1-1	TRBV7-3	.	.	TGTGCCAGCAGCTCGCGGGGGGCGCGGGGGAACACTGAAGCTTTCTTT	CASSSRGARGNTEAFF